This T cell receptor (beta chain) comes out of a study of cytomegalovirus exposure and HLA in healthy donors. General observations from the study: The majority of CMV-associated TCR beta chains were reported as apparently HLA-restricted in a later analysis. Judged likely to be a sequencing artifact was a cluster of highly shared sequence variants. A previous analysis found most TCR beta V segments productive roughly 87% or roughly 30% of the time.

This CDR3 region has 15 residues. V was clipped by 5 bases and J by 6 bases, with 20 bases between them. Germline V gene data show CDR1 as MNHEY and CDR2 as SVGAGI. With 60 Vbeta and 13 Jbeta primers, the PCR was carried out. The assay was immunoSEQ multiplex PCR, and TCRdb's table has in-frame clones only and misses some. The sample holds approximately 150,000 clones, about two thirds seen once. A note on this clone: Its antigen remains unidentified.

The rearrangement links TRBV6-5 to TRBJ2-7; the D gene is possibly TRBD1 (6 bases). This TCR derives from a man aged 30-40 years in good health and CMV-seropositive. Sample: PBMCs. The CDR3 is CASSTANRASTEQYF. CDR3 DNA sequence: TGTGCCAGCAGTACAGCCAACAGGGCATCGACCGAGCAGTACTTC.